Reported below is one T cell receptor beta chain. The entry originates in a study of cytomegalovirus exposure and HLA in healthy donors. V was cut by 3 bases and J by 7 bases, with 10 bases left in between. Germline CDR1 is SGHDT and CDR2 is YYEEEE. The CDR3 spans 12 residues. With 60 Vbeta and 13 Jbeta primers, the PCR was carried out. Assay: immunoSEQ multiplex PCR; the TCRdb copy retains only in-frame clones and omits some. The sample has about 190,000 clones; 81% are singletons. This receptor was obtained from a man in his fifties or sixties in good health and CMV-seronegative. The sample taken for sequencing was PBMCs. The J gene is TRBJ2-5, the V gene TRBV5-6; a possible D gene is TRBD2 (6 bases). The CDR3 region has the DNA TGTGCCAGCAGCTCTGGCGGGGCGACCCAGTACTTC. It specifies CASSSGGATQYF. Complete variable domain (other parts from reference TRBV5-6 and TRBJ2-5): DAGVTQSPTHLIKTRGQQVTLRCSPKSGHDTVSWYQQALGQGPQFIFQYYEEEERQRGNFPDRFSGHQFPNYSSELNVNALLLGDSALYLCASSSGGATQYFGPGTRLLVL.